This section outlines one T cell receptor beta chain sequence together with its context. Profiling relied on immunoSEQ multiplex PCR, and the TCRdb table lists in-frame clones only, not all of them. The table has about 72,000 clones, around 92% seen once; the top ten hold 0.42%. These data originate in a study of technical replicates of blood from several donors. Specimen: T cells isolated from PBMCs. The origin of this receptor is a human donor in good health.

The CDR3 reads CASSQPTGIGEQFF. CDR3 coding DNA: TGTGCCAGCAGTCAACCGACAGGGATCGGTGAGCAGTTCTTC. The J gene is TRBJ2-1, the V gene TRBV6-5, with TRBD1 identical over 7 bases. Germline assignment: CDR1 MNHEY and CDR2 SVGAGI. Trimming took 5 bases from V and 9 from J; bases not matched to a gene: 10. The CDR3 covers 14 residues.